This T cell receptor beta chain was captured in a study of cytomegalovirus exposure and HLA in healthy donors. Primers: 60 Vbeta forward and 13 Jbeta reverse. Generated by immunoSEQ multiplex PCR, the TCRdb table keeps only in-frame clones and is missing some. The table includes tens of thousands of clones, almost 75% detected once. This CDR3 spans 14 amino acids. V shed 4 bases, J shed 5 bases, and the junction held 4 bases outside the gene matches. Germline V gene sequence: CDR1 MNHEY, CDR2 SVGAGI. The TCR originated in a man aged 50 or older in good health and CMV-seronegative. The chain recombines TRBV6-5 with TRBJ2-2; 7 positions agree with TRBD1. The sequenced material came from PBMCs. Here the CDR3 DNA reads TGTGCCAGCAGTTCCTCGACAGGGACCGGGGAGCTGTTTTTT. Translating gives CASSSSTGTGELFF.